A selection of T cell receptor beta chains follows, all from one sample in a study of blood T cell repertoires in COVID-19. TCRdb keeps only in-frame clones here, not all; method: immunoSEQ multiplex PCR. The top ten clones hold under 6% of a sample with about 140,000 clones, 76% of them seen once. The specimen sequenced was peripheral blood. The receptors here all came from a woman aged 80 or over with active or convalescent COVID-19. Each CDR3 is given with its conserved first and last residue. A D gene is named only where the DNA matches it firmly. Rows give clone size only sometimes, using once, few, many, or a class for an expanded clone.

>21|TRBV3-1/TRBV3-2|TRBJ1-6|-|-
TGTGCCAGCAGCCAACAAAGGGAGGGGACCACCCACCGTAGGTTTAATTCACCCCTCCACTTT
CASSQQREGTTHRRFNSPLHF
>15|TRBV19|TRBJ2-3|-|once
TGTGCCAGTAGTATAAAAGGAGGAGGTCCAGATACGCAGTATTTT
CASSIKGGGPDTQYF
>14|TRBV19|TRBJ1-5|TRBD1|-
TGTGCCAGTAGTTCCGGGACAGGGGGACAGCCCCAGCATTTT
CASSSGTGGQPQHF
>14|TRBV4-2|TRBJ2-5|TRBD2|-
TGTGCCAGCAGCGCCGGGACTAGCGAAGAGACCCAGTACTTC
CASSAGTSEETQYF
>15|TRBV13|TRBJ1-3|-|-
TGTGCCAGCAGCCGCGGGCGGATCTCTGGAAACACCATATATTTT
CASSRGRISGNTIYF
>16|TRBV6-4|TRBJ2-1|TRBD2|-
TGTGCCAGCAGGGAGATAGCGGGGGGGCTGCTCGATGAGCAGTTCTTC
CASREIAGGLLDEQFF
>15|TRBV20-1|TRBJ1-3|-|-
TGCAGTGCTAGTTTTGCGCGCTTAACTGGAAACACCATATATTTT
CSASFARLTGNTIYF
>14|TRBV19|TRBJ2-1|-|many
TGTGCCAGTAGTATTGGTGGGGAGTACAATGAGCAGTTCTTC
CASSIGGEYNEQFF
>15|TRBV12-5|TRBJ1-5|-|few
TGTGCTAGTGGTTTGTATGGGGCGGGCAATCAGCCCCAGCATTTT
CASGLYGAGNQPQHF
>15|TRBV7-9|TRBJ1-6|-|once
TGTGCCAGCAGCTTACCGACAGAAATAAATTCACCCCTCCACTTT
CASSLPTEINSPLHF
>14|TRBV19|TRBJ1-1|-|-
TGTGCCAGTAGTGTTCCCGGCGGGGGGACTGAAGCTTTCTTT
CASSVPGGGTEAFF
>16|TRBV7-3|TRBJ2-1|TRBD1|-
TGTGCCAGCAGCTTAACGACAGGGATTCCCGAAAATGAGCAGTTCTTC
CASSLTTGIPENEQFF
>14|TRBV7-2|TRBJ1-1|TRBD1|-
TGTGCCAGCAGCCACACAGGGGGGGGGACTGAAGCTTTCTTT
CASSHTGGGTEAFF
>12|TRBV29-1|TRBJ2-3|-|-
TGCAGCGTTGGGCTAGCCACAGATACGCAGTATTTT
CSVGLATDTQYF
>16|TRBV6-5|TRBJ1-5|-|-
TGTGCCAGCAGTTGGCCCCCTTGGGACACTTGTCAGCCCCAGCATTTT
CASSWPPWDTCQPQHF
>14|TRBV7-3|TRBJ2-1|TRBD1|-
TGTGCCAGCAGCTCCGGACAGGTCTTCGATGAGCAGTTCTTC
CASSSGQVFDEQFF
>13|TRBV3-1/TRBV3-2|TRBJ2-4|TRBD2|-
TGTGCCAGTAGCGGGGGGGCCAAAAACATTCAGTACTTC
CASSGGAKNIQYF
>13|TRBV7-3|TRBJ1-1|-|few
TGTGCCAGCAGCGCCGGCCCGGGTACTGAAGCTTTCTTT
CASSAGPGTEAFF
>19|TRBV6-2/TRBV6-3|TRBJ2-3|TRBD2|-
TGTGCCAGCAGTTATCGCGACGGCTGGGGGGGGAGAAGCACAGATACGCAGTATTTT
CASSYRDGWGGRSTDTQYF
>15|TRBV7-2|TRBJ1-5|-|-
TGTGCCAGCAGCTTAGGAGACAGTAGCAATCAGCCCCAGCATTTT
CASSLGDSSNQPQHF
>15|TRBV5-4|TRBJ1-2|TRBD1|once
TGTGCCAGCAGCCCCGGGGGCGGGACAGACTATGGCTACACCTTC
CASSPGGGTDYGYTF
>14|TRBV19|TRBJ2-7|-|-
TGTGCCAGTAGTATAGATCTGACAGTCCACGAGCAGTACTTC
CASSIDLTVHEQYF